Each of the 15 T cell receptor beta chains below was sequenced from the same sample in a study of graft-versus-host responses after intestinal transplantation. Using immunoSEQ multiplex PCR, the repertoire was profiled, and TCRdb retains in-frame clones only, with some absent. The table shows 80,000 to 100,000 clones, with 90% to 95% occurring only once. Their cognate antigens are unknown. The input for sequencing was unstimulated CD4+ T cells sorted from spleen or lymph node cells, taken before transplant. Receptors originate from a human donor who was the organ donor for an intestinal transplant.

As regards this clone: One end of the junction is discordant with germline, which a read error may explain. The chain has TRBV18 and TRBJ2-7; 14 bases are shared with TRBD2. The CDR3 loop spans 13 amino acids. CDR1 and CDR2 (germline): KGHSH, LQKENI. The CDR3 sequence: CASSRGLAGAPRF. The CDR3 nucleotides are TGTGCCAGCTCAAGGGGACTAGCGGGGGCCCCTCGGTTC.

This chain links TRBV7-2 with TRBJ2-7; 9 nucleotides line up with TRBD1. Looked up from germline, CDR1 is SGHTA and CDR2 is FQGNSA. Unmatched junction bases numbered 10, after V lost 5 bases and J lost 5 bases. This CDR3 region has 15 residues. The CDR3 nucleotides are TGTGCCAGCAGCCTAACCGGGACAGGGATCCACGAGCAGTACTTC. Residues: CASSLTGTGIHEQYF.

The chain joins TRBV4-1 to TRBJ2-3, with 7 bases fitting TRBD2. The J segment lost 2 bases and the V segment lost 0 bases, leaving 8 bases of the junction unmatched. From germline, CDR1 is MGHRA and CDR2 YSYEKL. The CDR3 extends over 17 amino acids. This chain's CDR3 is CASSQERSGAPTDTQYF. In DNA, the CDR3 is TGCGCCAGCAGCCAAGAAAGAAGCGGGGCCCCCACAGATACGCAGTATTTT.

The genes are TRBV5-4 and TRBJ2-3; perhaps TRBD2 as D (6 bases). Germline V gene sequence: CDR1 SGHNT, CDR2 YYREEE (reference sequence). This CDR3 is built from 15 residues. Trimming removed 1 base at V and 3 bases at J, with 12 bases between. The CDR3 protein is CASSLWGDGTDTQYF. The CDR3 DNA follows: TGTGCCAGCAGCTTGTGGGGGGATGGGACAGATACGCAGTATTTT.

The chain combines TRBV6-5 with TRBJ2-7, with a weak D call TRBD2 (6 bases). Trimming took off 2 bases at V and 4 bases at J, with 12 bases between the two ends. Germline V gene lookup returns CDR1 MNHEY and CDR2 SVGAGI. The CDR3 loop spans 14 amino acids. DNA of the CDR3: TGTGCCAGCAGTTACGGGGCGGAGGGTTACGAGCAGTACTTC. Translating it yields CASSYGAEGYEQYF.

The chain is built from TRBV19 and TRBJ1-3; D not certain. CDR1 and CDR2 from the germline V gene are LNHDA and SQIVND (reference sequence). CDR3 size: 14 residues. V lost 3 bases, J lost 2 bases, and 8 bases lay in between. The CDR3 sequence: CASSMSVAGNTIYF. CDR3 DNA sequence: TGTGCCAGTAGTATGTCGGTAGCTGGAAACACCATATATTTT.

This chain connects TRBV15 to TRBJ2-7, with 7 bases aligning to TRBD1. The J segment lost 2 bases and the V segment lost 5 bases, leaving 6 bases of the junction unmatched. The CDR3 has 14 amino acids. CDR1 and CDR2 (germline): LNHNV, YYDKDF (reference sequence). In DNA form, the CDR3 reads TGTGCCACCAGCCGAGGGGACAGTACCTACGAGCAGTACTTC. It specifies CATSRGDSTYEQYF.

This clone was seen once. The chain combines TRBV14 with TRBJ1-1; D remains ambiguous. Per the germline V gene, CDR1 is SGHDN and CDR2 is FVKESK. The V and J ends lost 4 bases and 11 bases respectively, with 14 bases between them. The CDR3 has 12 amino acids. CDR3 residues: CASSPGPWRAFF. The DNA of the CDR3 is TGTGCCAGCAGCCCCGGTCCCTGGCGGGCTTTCTTT. Supplemented by reference TRBV14 and TRBJ1-1, the full variable domain reads EAGVTQFPSHSVIEKGQTVTLRCDPISGHDNLYWYRRVMGKEIKFLLHFVKESKQDESGMPNNRFLAERTGGTYSTLKVQPAELEDSGVYFCASSPGPWRAFFGQGTRLTVV.

The rearrangement uses TRBV4-1 and TRBJ1-1, with 7 nucleotides matching TRBD1. CDR3 length equals 15 residues. Germline CDR1 reads MGHRA; CDR2 reads YSYEKL. V dropped 4 bases and J dropped 3; count of bases not matched to a gene: 8. The CDR3 DNA reads as TGCGCCAGCAGCCGGTTAGGGGGCGGGTACACTGAAGCTTTCTTT. It translates to CASSRLGGGYTEAFF.

The chain uses TRBV4-1 and TRBJ2-3, with TRBD1 as a possible D gene (5 bases). V was shortened by 1 base and J by 0 bases, with 11 bases between the two germline ends. The CDR3 runs 16 residues. The germline V gene has CDR1 MGHRA and CDR2 YSYEKL. The CDR3 DNA is TGCGCCAGCAGCCAAGGTTGGGGCACTAGCACAGATACGCAGTATTTT. This translates into CASSQGWGTSTDTQYF.

The V call is TRBV5-1, the J call TRBJ1-5; a weak D match, TRBD1 (6 bases). Germline CDR1 and CDR2: SGHRS and YFSETQ. The CDR3 is 15 residues long. V gave up 4 bases and J gave up 4 bases, with 15 bases separating them. CDR3: CASSPTDRENQPQHF. The DNA of the CDR3 is TGCGCCAGCAGCCCTACGGACAGAGAAAATCAGCCCCAGCATTTT.

V and J are TRBV12-5 and TRBJ1-5, with unresolved D. The CDR3 length is 14 residues. Trimming left V 7 bases short and J 4 bases short, with 14 bases between. The V gene's germline CDR1 is LGHNT and CDR2 FRNRAP. The CDR3 DNA reads as TGTGCTAGTGCCCGGTTTTCGTGGAATCAGCCCCAGCATTTT. Protein: CASARFSWNQPQHF. The variable domain in full, with the rest retrieved from reference TRBV12-5 and TRBJ1-5, is DARVTQTPRHKVTEMGQEVTMRCQPILGHNTVFWYRQTMMQGLELLAYFRNRAPLDDSGMPKDRFSAEMPDATLATLKIQPSEPRDSAVYFCASARFSWNQPQHFGDGTRLSIL.

With respect to this clone: Different DNA sequences within this sample yield the same CDR3. This sequence joins TRBV28 and TRBJ1-5; D perhaps matches TRBD1 (6 bases). The V gene's germline CDR1 is MDHEN and CDR2 SYDVKM. The CDR3 is made up of 15 amino acids. V shed 3 bases and J shed 2 bases, with 11 bases lying between them. This chain's CDR3 is CASSFEGVGNQPQHF. The CDR3 coding sequence is TGTGCCAGCAGTTTCGAGGGGGTCGGCAATCAGCCCCAGCATTTT.

The genes are TRBV4-3 and TRBJ2-2, with 9 bases aligning to TRBD1. With 4 bases clipped from V and 5 bases from J, the junction kept 5 bases outside the gene matches. CDR1 is LGHNA, CDR2 YSLEER, per germline. CDR3 length equals 15 residues. CDR3 DNA sequence: TGCGCCAGCAGCCGCATACAGGGGGCTACCGGGGAGCTGTTTTTT. This translates into CASSRIQGATGELFF.

This chain uses TRBV4-1 with TRBJ1-4; D perhaps matches TRBD1 (6 bases). Germline V lookup: CDR1 MGHRA, CDR2 YSYEKL. This CDR3 comprises 15 residues. The V end was cut by 1 base, the J end by 6 bases, with 12 bases between. The CDR3 sequence is CASSQGRDNHEKLFF. The CDR3, as DNA: TGCGCCAGCAGCCAAGGTCGGGACAATCATGAAAAACTGTTTTTT.